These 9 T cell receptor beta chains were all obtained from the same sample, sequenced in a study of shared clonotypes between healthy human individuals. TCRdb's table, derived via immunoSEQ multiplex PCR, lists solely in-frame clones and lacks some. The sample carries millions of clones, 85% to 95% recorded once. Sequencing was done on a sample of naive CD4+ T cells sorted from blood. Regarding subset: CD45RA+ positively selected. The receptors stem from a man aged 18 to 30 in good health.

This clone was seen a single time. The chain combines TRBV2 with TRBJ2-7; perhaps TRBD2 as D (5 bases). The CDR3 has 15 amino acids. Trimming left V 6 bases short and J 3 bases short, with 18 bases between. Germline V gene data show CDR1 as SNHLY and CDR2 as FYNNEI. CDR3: CASSQDKSGFYEQYF. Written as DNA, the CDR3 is TGTGCCAGCAGCCAAGATAAAAGCGGTTTCTACGAGCAGTACTTC.

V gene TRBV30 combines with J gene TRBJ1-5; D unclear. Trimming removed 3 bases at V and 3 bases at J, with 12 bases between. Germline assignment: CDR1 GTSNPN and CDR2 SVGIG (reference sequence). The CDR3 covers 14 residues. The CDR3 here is CAWSTPNSNQPQHF. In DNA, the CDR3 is TGTGCCTGGAGCACGCCGAATTCCAATCAGCCCCAGCATTTT.

CDR3 coding DNA: TGTGCCACACTGGAGGAACAGGGGGCATCTGGCTACACCTTC. It translates to CATLEEQGASGYTF. The V and J genes are TRBV2 and TRBJ1-2; the match to TRBD1 covers 9 bases. The CDR3 spans 14 residues. V lost 10 bases and J lost 7; bases outside the gene matches: 13. Germline assignment: CDR1 SNHLY and CDR2 FYNNEI.

This CDR3 reads CASSEGVGAYGYTF. The CDR3, as DNA: TGTGCCAGCAGTGAAGGGGTAGGCGCCTATGGCTACACCTTC. The chain has TRBV6-1 and TRBJ1-2; D unresolved. The length of the CDR3 is 14 residues. Per the germline V gene, CDR1 is MNHNS and CDR2 is SASEGT. Trimming took off 1 base at V and 4 bases at J, with 10 bases between the two ends.

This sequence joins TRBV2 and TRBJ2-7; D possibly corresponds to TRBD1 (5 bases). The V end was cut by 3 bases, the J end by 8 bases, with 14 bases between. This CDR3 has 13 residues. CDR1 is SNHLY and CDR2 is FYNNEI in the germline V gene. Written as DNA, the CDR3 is TGTGCCAGCAGTGACCAGGGCCCCTCTCAGCAGTACTTC. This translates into CASSDQGPSQQYF. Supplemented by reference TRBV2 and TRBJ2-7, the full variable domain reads EPEVTQTPSHQVTQMGQEVILRCVPISNHLYFYWYRQILGQKVEFLVSFYNNEISEKSEIFDDQFSVERPDGSNFTLKIRSTKLEDSAMYFCASSDQGPSQQYFGPGTRLTVT.

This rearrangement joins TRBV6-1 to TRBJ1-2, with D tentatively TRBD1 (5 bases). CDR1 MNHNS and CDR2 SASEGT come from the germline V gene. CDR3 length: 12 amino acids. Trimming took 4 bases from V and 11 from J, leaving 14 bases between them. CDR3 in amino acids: CASSGGSSRYTF. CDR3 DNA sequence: TGTGCCAGCAGTGGGGGCTCCAGCAGGTACACCTTC.

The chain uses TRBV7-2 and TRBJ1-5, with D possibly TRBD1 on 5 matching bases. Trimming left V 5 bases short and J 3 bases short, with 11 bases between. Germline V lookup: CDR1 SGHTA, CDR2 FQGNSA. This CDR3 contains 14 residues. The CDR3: CASSPGRPNQPQHF. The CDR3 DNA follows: TGTGCCAGCAGCCCGGGACGGCCCAATCAGCCCCAGCATTTT.

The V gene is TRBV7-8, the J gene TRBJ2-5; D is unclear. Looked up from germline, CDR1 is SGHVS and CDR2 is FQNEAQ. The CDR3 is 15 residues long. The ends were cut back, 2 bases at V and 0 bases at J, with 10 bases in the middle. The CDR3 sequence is CASSLLGSYQETQYF. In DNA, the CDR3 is TGTGCCAGCAGCTTACTCGGGTCGTACCAAGAGACCCAGTACTTC. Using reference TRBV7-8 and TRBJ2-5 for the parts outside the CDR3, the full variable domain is GAGVSQSPRYKVAKRGQDVALRCDPISGHVSLFWYQQALGQGPEFLTYFQNEAQLDKSGLPSDRFFAERPEGSVSTLKIQRTQQEDSAVYLCASSLLGSYQETQYFGPGTRLLVL.

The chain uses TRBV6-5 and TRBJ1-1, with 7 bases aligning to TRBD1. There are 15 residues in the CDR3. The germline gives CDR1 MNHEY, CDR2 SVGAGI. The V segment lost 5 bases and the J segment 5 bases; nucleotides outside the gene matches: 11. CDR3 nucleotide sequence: TGTGCCAGCAGTCCCAACAGGGGAATCGGAACTGAAGCTTTCTTT. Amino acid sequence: CASSPNRGIGTEAFF.